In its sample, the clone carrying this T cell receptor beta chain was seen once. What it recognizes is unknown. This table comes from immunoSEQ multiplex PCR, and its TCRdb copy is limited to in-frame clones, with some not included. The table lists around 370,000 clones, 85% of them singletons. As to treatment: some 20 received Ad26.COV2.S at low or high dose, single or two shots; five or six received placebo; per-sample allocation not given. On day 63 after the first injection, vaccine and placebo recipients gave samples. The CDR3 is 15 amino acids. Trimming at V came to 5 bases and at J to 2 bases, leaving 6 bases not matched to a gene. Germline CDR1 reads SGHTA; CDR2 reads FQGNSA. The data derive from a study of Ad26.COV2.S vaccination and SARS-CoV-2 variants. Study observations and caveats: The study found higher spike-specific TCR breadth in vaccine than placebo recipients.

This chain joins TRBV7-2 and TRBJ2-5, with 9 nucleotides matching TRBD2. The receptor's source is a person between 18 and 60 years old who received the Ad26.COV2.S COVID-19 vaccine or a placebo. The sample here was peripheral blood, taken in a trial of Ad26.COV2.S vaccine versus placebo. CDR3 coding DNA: TGTGCCAGCAGCCCAGGGACTAGCTTACAAGAGACCCAGTACTTC. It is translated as CASSPGTSLQETQYF.